These 21 T cell receptor beta chains share one sample of origin, sequenced in a study of T cells in localized non-small cell lung cancer. Here immunoSEQ multiplex PCR was the method, and the copy in TCRdb shows in-frame clones only, minus some. The sample has 7,000 to 9,000 clones, 93% seen once; the top ten hold roughly 3%. Sequencing was performed on peripheral blood, taken before any cancer treatment. These receptors were obtained from a woman aged 35 to 70 with stage I lung adenocarcinoma.

This chain's CDR3 is CASRLKLSGSSYEQYF. The CDR3 DNA reads as TGTGCCAGCAGGCTTAAGCTTAGCGGAAGCTCCTACGAGCAGTACTTC. The chain has TRBV27 and TRBJ2-7; D may be TRBD2 (6 bases). Deletions cut 6 bases from V and 0 bases from J, with 18 bases between. Per germline, CDR1 MNHEY and CDR2 SMNVEV (reference sequence). This CDR3 has 16 residues.

The chain carries TRBV10-1 and TRBJ2-6; 7 bases fit TRBD1. J gave up 1 base and V 10 bases, and 10 bases lay outside the gene matches. CDR1 and CDR2 from the germline V gene are WNHNN and SYGVQD (reference sequence). This CDR3 region has 16 residues. In DNA form, the CDR3 reads TGCGCCACCCTGACAGGGCCTATATCTGGGGCCAACGTCCTGACTTTC. It translates to CATLTGPISGANVLTF.

The rearrangement uses TRBV7-2 and TRBJ1-4; 7 bases are shared with TRBD1. Looked up from germline, CDR1 is SGHTA and CDR2 is FQGNSA. This CDR3 comprises 14 residues. V gave up 1 base and J gave up 7 bases; unmatched junction bases: 3. DNA of the CDR3: TGTGCCAGCAGCTTAGTACAGGGGTCTGAAAAACTGTTTTTT. Protein sequence: CASSLVQGSEKLFF.

The rearrangement joins TRBV4-1 to TRBJ2-2; 7 bases map to TRBD1. Losses at the gene ends were 6 bases for V and 6 bases for J; bases not matched to a gene: 7. Germline values: CDR1 MGHRA, CDR2 YSYEKL. The CDR3 has 14 amino acids. CDR3 in DNA: TGCGCCAGCAGTCCGGGACAGTTCGCCGGGGAGCTGTTTTTT. It encodes CASSPGQFAGELFF.

The chain carries TRBV7-9 and TRBJ1-1, with D maybe TRBD1 (5 bases). Germline V gene sequence: CDR1 SEHNR, CDR2 FQNEAQ (reference sequence). The CDR3 sequence is 16 residues long. The V end was cut by 4 bases, the J end by 0 bases, with 15 bases between. Here the CDR3 reads CASSSHGAYMNTEAFF. The CDR3 bases are TGTGCCAGCAGCTCCCACGGGGCATACATGAACACTGAAGCTTTCTTT.

The rearrangement links TRBV19 to TRBJ2-5; D gene ambiguous. V shed 2 bases and J shed 3 bases, with 7 bases lying between them. Germline V CDR1 and CDR2: LNHDA, SQIVND (reference sequence). The CDR3 loop spans 13 amino acids. The CDR3 region is CASSISREETQYF. DNA of the CDR3: TGTGCCAGTAGTATATCTCGGGAAGAGACCCAGTACTTC.

This chain links TRBV19 with TRBJ1-1; 11 bases are a match to TRBD1. V was pared by 10 bases and J by 1 base, with 17 bases of the junction left unmatched. Germline-derived CDR1 and CDR2 are LNHDA and SQIVND (reference sequence). The CDR3 is 18 amino acids. CDR3 region: CATSDRGRLPNRNTEAFF. The CDR3, as DNA: TGTGCCACCTCGGACAGGGGGCGCCTCCCGAACAGGAACACTGAAGCTTTCTTT.

The chain joins TRBV19 to TRBJ1-5; D call uncertain. The V gene lost 2 bases and the J gene lost 6 bases, with 8 bases spanning the gap. Germline V lookup: CDR1 LNHDA, CDR2 SQIVND (reference sequence). This CDR3 contains 13 residues. The CDR3 protein is CASSIKGSQPQHF. CDR3 DNA sequence: TGTGCCAGTAGTATAAAGGGCTCTCAGCCCCAGCATTTT.

The V and J genes are TRBV6-6 and TRBJ1-5; D is uncertain. Per the germline V gene, CDR1 is MNHNY and CDR2 is SVGAGI (reference sequence). This CDR3 comprises 13 residues. The V gene lost 5 bases and the J gene lost 0 bases, with 5 bases spanning the gap. The CDR3 is CASSVYSNQPQHF. CDR3 nucleotide sequence: TGTGCCAGCAGTGTATATAGCAATCAGCCCCAGCATTTT.

V is TRBV27 and J is TRBJ1-2, with 8 positions matching TRBD1. The germline gives CDR1 MNHEY, CDR2 SMNVEV (reference sequence). The CDR3 extends over 16 amino acids. J lost 3 bases, V lost 2 bases, and 8 bases had no gene match. CDR3 protein: CASSLRQGRPDYGYTF. CDR3 DNA sequence: TGTGCCAGCAGTTTACGACAGGGGCGACCAGACTATGGCTACACCTTC.

The chain has TRBV5-1 and TRBJ2-7; D is uncertain. Germline assignment: CDR1 SGHRS and CDR2 YFSETQ. This CDR3 spans 15 amino acids. Trimming stripped 0 bases from V and 3 bases from J, with 13 bases between. The CDR3 loop is CASSLDVSGLYEQYF. The CDR3 nucleotides are TGCGCCAGCAGCTTGGACGTGTCGGGTCTCTACGAGCAGTACTTC.

This rearrangement joins TRBV7-6 to TRBJ2-6, with 11 bases identical to TRBD1. CDR1 is SGHVS and CDR2 is FNYEAQ in the germline V gene. V shed 0 bases and J 4 bases; nucleotides not matched to a gene: 5. There are 18 residues in the CDR3. CDR3: CASSLAGTGGSGANVLTF. The CDR3 coding sequence is TGTGCCAGCAGCTTAGCGGGGACAGGGGGTTCCGGGGCCAACGTCCTGACTTTC. Full variable domain (remainder filled in from reference TRBV7-6 and TRBJ2-6): GAGVSQSPRYKVTKRGQDVALRCDPISGHVSLYWYRQALGQGPEFLTYFNYEAQQDKSGLPNDRFSAERPEGSISTLTIQRTEQRDSAMYRCASSLAGTGGSGANVLTFGAGSRLTVL.

This rearrangement joins TRBV2 to TRBJ1-2; TRBD1 matches at 7 bases. The CDR3 sequence is 15 residues long. The germline V gene encodes CDR1 SNHLY and CDR2 FYNNEI. Germline trimming cut 8 bases from V and 7 bases from J; bases unmatched to any gene: 16. The CDR3: CASFPYTNRGGGYTF. As DNA, the CDR3 is TGTGCCAGCTTCCCCTATACAAACAGGGGAGGTGGCTACACCTTC. Combining the CDR3 with reference TRBV2 and TRBJ1-2 gives the whole variable domain EPEVTQTPSHQVTQMGQEVILRCVPISNHLYFYWYRQILGQKVEFLVSFYNNEISEKSEIFDDQFSVERPDGSNFTLKIRSTKLEDSAMYFCASFPYTNRGGGYTFGSGTRLTVV.

The rearrangement joins TRBV21-1 to TRBJ2-4; the D call TRBD1 from the table was never checked on the DNA. TRBV21-1 is reported as a pseudogene. CDR3 size: 16 residues. The CDR3 coding sequence is TGTGCCAGCAGCCCCCCAGGAAAACTAGCCAAAAACATTCAGTACTTC. This sequence encodes CASSPPGKLAKNIQYF.

This chain joins TRBV19 and TRBJ1-6, with D perhaps TRBD1 (6 bases). This CDR3 contains 15 residues. The V end was cut by 5 bases, the J end by 3 bases, with 11 bases between. Germline CDR1 and CDR2: LNHDA and SQIVND (reference sequence). For the CDR3, the DNA is TGTGCCAGTAGTCCATGGGACAACTATAATTCACCCCTCCACTTT. Translated: CASSPWDNYNSPLHF.

The chain combines TRBV5-1 with TRBJ2-7; D may be TRBD2 (7 bases). The germline CDR1 and CDR2 sequences are SGHRS and YFSETQ. Trimming cost V 2 bases and J 6 bases, with 18 bases left between them. The CDR3 spans 15 residues. The CDR3 sequence: CASSFDGGPPVEQYF. The CDR3 nucleotides are TGCGCCAGCAGCTTCGACGGGGGGCCTCCGGTCGAGCAGTACTTC.

The chain combines TRBV4-2 with TRBJ2-7; either TRBD1 or TRBD2 may supply D (5 bases each). The CDR3 sequence is 14 residues long. V lost 5 bases to trimming and J lost 4 bases, with 15 bases between them. The germline gives CDR1 LGHNA, CDR2 YNFKEQ. This CDR3 reads CASSYGTLGYEQYF. For the CDR3, the DNA is TGTGCCAGCAGCTACGGGACCCTAGGTTACGAGCAGTACTTC.

The rearrangement links TRBV7-9 to TRBJ1-3, with unresolved D. The germline V gene encodes CDR1 SEHNR and CDR2 FQNEAQ (reference sequence). V lost 1 base, J lost 12 bases, and 7 bases lay in between. This CDR3 is built from 11 residues. CDR3 amino acids: CASSLEGRIYF. DNA of the CDR3: TGTGCCAGCAGCTTAGAAGGGCGCATATATTTT.

This CDR3 is CASNLGQVFTGELFF. CDR3 in DNA: TGTGCCAGTAACCTGGGACAGGTCTTCACCGGGGAGCTGTTTTTT. The chain carries TRBV19 and TRBJ2-2, with TRBD1 matching 8 bases. The trim removed 7 bases at V and 4 bases at J, leaving 8 bases unmatched. Germline V gene lookup returns CDR1 LNHDA and CDR2 SQIVND (reference sequence). The CDR3 covers 15 residues.

This clone is a singleton in its sample. CDR3: CASTVMNTEAFF. The CDR3 region has the DNA TGTGCCAGCACGGTGATGAACACTGAAGCTTTCTTT. The chain employs TRBV2 and TRBJ1-1; D unclear. Germline V gives CDR1 SNHLY, CDR2 FYNNEI. The ends were cut back, 7 bases at V and 0 bases at J, with 6 bases in the middle. This CDR3 comprises 12 residues.

The gene calls are TRBV5-1 and TRBJ1-1; D remains ambiguous. Trimming pared 3 bases from V and 1 base from J, leaving 13 bases between. Germline loops: CDR1 SGHRS, CDR2 YFSETQ. This CDR3 has 15 amino acids. CDR3 in DNA: TGCGCCAGCAGCTACGAGAGTAGGAGGAACACTGAAGCTTTCTTT. Its protein is CASSYESRRNTEAFF.